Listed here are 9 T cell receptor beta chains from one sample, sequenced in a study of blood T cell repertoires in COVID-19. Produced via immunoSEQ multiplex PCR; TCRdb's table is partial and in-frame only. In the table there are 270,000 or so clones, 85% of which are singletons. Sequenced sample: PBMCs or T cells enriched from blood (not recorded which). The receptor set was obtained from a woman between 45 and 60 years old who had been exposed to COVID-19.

CDR3 DNA: TGTGCCTGGAGTGTTCCCGGACAGGGAATCCGGAGGCGTACCTATAATTCACCCCTCCACTTT. This sequence encodes CAWSVPGQGIRRRTYNSPLHF. V is TRBV30 and J is TRBJ1-6; 8 positions agree with TRBD1. The CDR3 is 21 residues long. With 0 bases clipped from V and 2 bases from J, the junction kept 18 bases outside the gene matches. Germline CDR1 GTSNPN, CDR2 SVGIG (reference sequence).

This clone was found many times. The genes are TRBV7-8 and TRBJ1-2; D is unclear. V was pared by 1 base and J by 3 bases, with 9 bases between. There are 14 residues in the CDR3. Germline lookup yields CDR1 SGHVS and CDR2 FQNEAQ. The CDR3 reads CASSLGVSDYGYTF. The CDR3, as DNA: TGTGCCAGCAGCTTAGGTGTCTCGGACTATGGCTACACCTTC.

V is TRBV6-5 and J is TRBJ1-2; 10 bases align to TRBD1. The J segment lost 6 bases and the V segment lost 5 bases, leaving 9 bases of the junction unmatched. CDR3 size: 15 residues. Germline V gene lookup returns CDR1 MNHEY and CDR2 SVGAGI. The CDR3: CASSLNPGQGHGYTF. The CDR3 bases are TGTGCCAGCAGTCTAAACCCGGGACAGGGGCATGGCTACACCTTC.

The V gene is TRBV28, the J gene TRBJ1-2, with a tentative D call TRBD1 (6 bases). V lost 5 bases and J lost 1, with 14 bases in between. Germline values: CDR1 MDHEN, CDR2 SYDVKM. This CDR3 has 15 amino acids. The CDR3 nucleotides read TGTGCCAGCAGTCCTACAGGGTGGGGTAACTATGGCTACACCTTC. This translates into CASSPTGWGNYGYTF.

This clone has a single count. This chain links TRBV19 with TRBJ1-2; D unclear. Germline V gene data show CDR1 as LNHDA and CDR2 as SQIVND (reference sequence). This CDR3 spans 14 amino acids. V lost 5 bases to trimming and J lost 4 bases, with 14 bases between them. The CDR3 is CASSPGASIYGYTF. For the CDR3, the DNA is TGTGCCAGTAGTCCGGGAGCCTCTATCTATGGCTACACCTTC. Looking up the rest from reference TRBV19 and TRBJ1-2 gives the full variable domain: DGGITQSPKYLFRKEGQNVTLSCEQNLNHDAMYWYRQDPGQGLRLIYYSQIVNDFQKGDIAEGYSVSREKKESFPLTVTSAQKNPTAFYLCASSPGASIYGYTFGSGTRLTVV.

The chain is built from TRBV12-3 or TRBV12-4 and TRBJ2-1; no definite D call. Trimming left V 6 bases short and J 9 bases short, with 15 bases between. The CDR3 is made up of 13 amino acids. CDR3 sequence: CASRPLSLSEQFF. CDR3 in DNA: TGTGCCAGCAGGCCACTATCATTGAGTGAGCAGTTCTTC.

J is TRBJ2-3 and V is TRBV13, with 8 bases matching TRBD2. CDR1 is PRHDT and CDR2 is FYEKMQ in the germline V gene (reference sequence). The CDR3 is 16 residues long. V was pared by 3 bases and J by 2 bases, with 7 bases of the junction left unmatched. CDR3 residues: CASSFPSAGATDTQYF. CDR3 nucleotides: TGTGCCAGCAGCTTCCCCTCAGCGGGGGCCACAGATACGCAGTATTTT.

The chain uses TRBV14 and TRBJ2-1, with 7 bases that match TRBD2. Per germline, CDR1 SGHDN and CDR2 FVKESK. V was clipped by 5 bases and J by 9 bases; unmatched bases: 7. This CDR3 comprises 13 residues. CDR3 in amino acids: CASSKAGIGEQFF. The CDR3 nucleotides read TGTGCCAGCAGCAAAGCGGGGATAGGTGAGCAGTTCTTC.

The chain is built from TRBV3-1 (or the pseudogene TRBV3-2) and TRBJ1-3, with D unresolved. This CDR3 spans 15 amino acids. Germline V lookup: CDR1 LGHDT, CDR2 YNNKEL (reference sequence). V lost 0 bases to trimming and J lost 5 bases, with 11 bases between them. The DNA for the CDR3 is TGTGCCAGCAGCCAAGATGGCGGCACTCGAAACACCATATATTTT. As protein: CASSQDGGTRNTIYF.